What follows is one T cell receptor (beta chain) and its context. This sample was included in a study of T cell clusters in autoimmune cytopenias. Multiplex touch-down PCR amplified TRB using TRB-A and TRB-B pools in one tube. TCRdb reprocessed the multiplex PCR reads, keeping one entry per CDR3 protein, no DNA. The table lists 6,000 to 6,500 distinct CDR3 sequences, with less than 40% in the top ten. This CDR3 region has 15 residues. Germline V CDR1 and CDR2: SGHDT, YYEEEE. Each sample's input was around 270 ng genomic DNA, 38,000 or so genome equivalents. The same sample was also studied in work on T cell repertoires in aging, cancer and after chemotherapy.

The V call is TRBV5-6, the J call TRBJ2-7; TCRdb picks TRBD2, but there is no DNA to check that call. Sequencing was performed on peripheral blood. This receptor was taken from a human donor in good health. The CDR3 is CASSSPSKGSYEQYF.